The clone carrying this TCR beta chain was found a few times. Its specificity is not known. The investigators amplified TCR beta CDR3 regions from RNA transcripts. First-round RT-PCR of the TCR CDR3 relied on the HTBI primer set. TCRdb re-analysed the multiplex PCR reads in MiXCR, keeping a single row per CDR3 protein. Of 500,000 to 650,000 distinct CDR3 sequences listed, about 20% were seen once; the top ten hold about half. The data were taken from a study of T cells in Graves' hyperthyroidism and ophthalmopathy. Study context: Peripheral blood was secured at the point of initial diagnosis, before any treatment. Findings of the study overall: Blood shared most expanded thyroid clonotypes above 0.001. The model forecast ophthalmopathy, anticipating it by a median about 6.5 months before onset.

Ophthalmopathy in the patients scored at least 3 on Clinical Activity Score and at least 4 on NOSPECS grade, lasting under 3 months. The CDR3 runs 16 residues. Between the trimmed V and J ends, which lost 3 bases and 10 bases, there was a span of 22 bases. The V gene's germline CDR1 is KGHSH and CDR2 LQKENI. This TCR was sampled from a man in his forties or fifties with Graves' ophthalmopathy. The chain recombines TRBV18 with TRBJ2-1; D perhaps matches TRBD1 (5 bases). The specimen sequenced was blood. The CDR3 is CASSPMTDYSKNEQFF. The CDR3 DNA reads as TGTGCCAGCTCACCGATGACAGATTATTCTAAAAACGAGCAGTTCTTC.